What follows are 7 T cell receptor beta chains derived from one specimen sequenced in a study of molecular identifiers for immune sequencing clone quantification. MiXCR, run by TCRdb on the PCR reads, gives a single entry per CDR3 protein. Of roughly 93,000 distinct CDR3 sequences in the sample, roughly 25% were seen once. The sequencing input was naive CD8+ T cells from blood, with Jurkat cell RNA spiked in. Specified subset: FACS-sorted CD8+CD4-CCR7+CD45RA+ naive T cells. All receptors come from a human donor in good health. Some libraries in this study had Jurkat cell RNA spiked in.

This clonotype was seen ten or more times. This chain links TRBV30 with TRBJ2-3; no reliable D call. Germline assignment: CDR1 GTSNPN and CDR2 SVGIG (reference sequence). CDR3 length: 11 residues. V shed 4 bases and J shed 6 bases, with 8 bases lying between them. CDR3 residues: CAWKNWDTQYF. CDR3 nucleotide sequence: TGTGCCTGGAAAAACTGGGATACGCAGTATTTT.

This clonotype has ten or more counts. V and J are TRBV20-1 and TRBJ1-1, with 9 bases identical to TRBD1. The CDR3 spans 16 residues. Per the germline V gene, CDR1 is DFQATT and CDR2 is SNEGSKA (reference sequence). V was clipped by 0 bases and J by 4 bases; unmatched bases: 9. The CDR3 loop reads CSARDNRTGEITEAFF. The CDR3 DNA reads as TGCAGTGCTAGAGATAACCGGACAGGGGAGATCACTGAAGCTTTCTTT.

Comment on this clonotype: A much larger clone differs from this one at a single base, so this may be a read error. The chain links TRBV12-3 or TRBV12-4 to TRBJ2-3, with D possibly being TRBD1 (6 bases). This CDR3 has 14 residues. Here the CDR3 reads CASGLSGGTDTQYF. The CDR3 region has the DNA TGTGCCAGCGGTTTGTCAGGGGGCACAGATACGCAGTATTTT.

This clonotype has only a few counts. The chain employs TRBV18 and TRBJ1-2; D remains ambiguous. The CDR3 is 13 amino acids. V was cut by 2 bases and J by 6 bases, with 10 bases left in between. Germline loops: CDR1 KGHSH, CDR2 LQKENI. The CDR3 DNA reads TGTGCCAGCTCACCATCCTCCGGCGATGGCTACACCTTC. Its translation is CASSPSSGDGYTF. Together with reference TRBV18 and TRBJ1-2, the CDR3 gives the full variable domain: NAGVMQNPRHLVRRRGQEARLRCSPMKGHSHVYWYRQLPEEGLKFMVYLQKENIIDESGMPKERFSAEFPKEGPSILRIQQVVRGDSAAYFCASSPSSGDGYTFGSGTRLTVV.

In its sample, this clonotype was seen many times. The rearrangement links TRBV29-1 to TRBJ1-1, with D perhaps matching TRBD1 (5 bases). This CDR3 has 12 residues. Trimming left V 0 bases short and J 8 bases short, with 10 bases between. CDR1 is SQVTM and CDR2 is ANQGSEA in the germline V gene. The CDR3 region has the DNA TGCAGCGTTGAAGATGAGGGGTGGGAAGCTTTCTTT. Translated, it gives CSVEDEGWEAFF. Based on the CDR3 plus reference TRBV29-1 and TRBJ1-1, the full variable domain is SAVISQKPSRDICQRGTSLTIQCQVDSQVTMMFWYRQQPGQSLTLIATANQGSEATYESGFVIDKFPISRPNLTFSTLTVSNMSPEDSSIYLCSVEDEGWEAFFGQGTRLTVV.

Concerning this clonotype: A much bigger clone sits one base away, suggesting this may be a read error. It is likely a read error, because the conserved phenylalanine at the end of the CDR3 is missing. CDR3 coding DNA: TGTGCCAGCAGCAACCAGCGGGGGCCCTCCTACGAGCAGTACCTC. Translating it yields CASSNQRGPSYEQYL. This chain uses TRBV6-2 or TRBV6-3 with TRBJ2-7; 8 bases line up with TRBD2. Unmatched junction bases numbered 7, after V lost 6 bases and J lost 0 bases. CDR1 is MNHEY, CDR2 SVGEGT, per germline. The CDR3 length is 15 residues.

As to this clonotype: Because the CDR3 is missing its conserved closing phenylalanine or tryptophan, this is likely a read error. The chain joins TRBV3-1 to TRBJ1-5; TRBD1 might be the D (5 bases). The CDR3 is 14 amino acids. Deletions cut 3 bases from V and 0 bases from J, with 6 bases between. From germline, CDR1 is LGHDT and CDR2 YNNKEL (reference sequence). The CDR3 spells CASSQGPSNQPQHL. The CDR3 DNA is TGTGCCAGCAGCCAGGGGCCTAGCAATCAGCCCCAGCATCTT.